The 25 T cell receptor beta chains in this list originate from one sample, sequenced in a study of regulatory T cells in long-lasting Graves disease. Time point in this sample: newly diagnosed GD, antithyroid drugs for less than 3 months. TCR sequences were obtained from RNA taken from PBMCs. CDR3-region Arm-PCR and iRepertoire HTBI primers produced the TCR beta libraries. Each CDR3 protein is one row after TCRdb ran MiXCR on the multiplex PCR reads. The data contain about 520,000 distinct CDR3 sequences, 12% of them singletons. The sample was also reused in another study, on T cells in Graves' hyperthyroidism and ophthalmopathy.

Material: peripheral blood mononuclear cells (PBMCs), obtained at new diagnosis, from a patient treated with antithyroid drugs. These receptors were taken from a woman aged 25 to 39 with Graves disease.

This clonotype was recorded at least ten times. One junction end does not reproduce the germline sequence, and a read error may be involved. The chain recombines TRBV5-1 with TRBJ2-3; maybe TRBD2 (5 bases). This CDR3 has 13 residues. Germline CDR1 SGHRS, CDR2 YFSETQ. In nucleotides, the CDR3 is TGTGCCAGCAGTGCCCCCGGGGCAGATACGCAGTATTTT. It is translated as CASSAPGADTQYF.

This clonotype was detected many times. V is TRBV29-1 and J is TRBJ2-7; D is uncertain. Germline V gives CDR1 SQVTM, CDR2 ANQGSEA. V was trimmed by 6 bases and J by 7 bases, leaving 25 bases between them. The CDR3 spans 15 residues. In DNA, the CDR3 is TGCAGCGTCGTCGCTCAAACCTCCTCTTCTTGGGAGCAGTACTTC. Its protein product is CSVVAQTSSSWEQYF.

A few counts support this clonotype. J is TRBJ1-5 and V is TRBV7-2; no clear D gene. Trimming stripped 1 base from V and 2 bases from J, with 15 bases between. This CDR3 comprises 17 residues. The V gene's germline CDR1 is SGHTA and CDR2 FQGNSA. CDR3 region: CASSLVGRDGGNQPQHF. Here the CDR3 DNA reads TGTGCCAGCAGCTTAGTAGGGAGGGATGGAGGCAATCAGCCCCAGCATTTT.

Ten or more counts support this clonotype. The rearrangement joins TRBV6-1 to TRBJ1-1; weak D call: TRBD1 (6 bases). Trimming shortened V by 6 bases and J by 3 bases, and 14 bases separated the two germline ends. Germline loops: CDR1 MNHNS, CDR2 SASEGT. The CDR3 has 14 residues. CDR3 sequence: CASRPGGAYTEAFF. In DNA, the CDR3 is TGTGCCAGCAGGCCCGGGGGGGCGTACACTGAAGCTTTCTTT.

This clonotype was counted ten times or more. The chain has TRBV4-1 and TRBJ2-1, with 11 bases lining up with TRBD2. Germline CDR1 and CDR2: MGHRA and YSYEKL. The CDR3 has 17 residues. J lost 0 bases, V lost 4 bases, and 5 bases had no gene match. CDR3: CASSPGLAVSSYNEQFF. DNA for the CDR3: TGCGCCAGCAGCCCGGGACTAGCGGTGAGCTCCTACAATGAGCAGTTCTTC.

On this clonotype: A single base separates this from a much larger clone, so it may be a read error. The CDR3 region has the DNA TGTGCCAGCAGTTACTACGGCTCGGGGAGTGGAAAACTGTTTTTT. Translating gives CASSYYGSGSGKLFF. This rearrangement joins TRBV6-5 to TRBJ1-4; D is uncertain. The V end was cut by 1 base, the J end by 10 bases, with 16 bases between. The CDR3 length is 15 residues. Germline lookup yields CDR1 MNHEY and CDR2 SVGAGI.

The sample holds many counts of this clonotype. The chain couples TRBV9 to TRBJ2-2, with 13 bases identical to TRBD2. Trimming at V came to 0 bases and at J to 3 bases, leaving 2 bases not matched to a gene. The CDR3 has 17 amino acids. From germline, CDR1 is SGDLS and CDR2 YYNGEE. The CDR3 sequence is CASSVATSGRYTGELFF. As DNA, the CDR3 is TGTGCCAGCAGCGTAGCGACTAGCGGGAGGTACACCGGGGAGCTGTTTTTT.

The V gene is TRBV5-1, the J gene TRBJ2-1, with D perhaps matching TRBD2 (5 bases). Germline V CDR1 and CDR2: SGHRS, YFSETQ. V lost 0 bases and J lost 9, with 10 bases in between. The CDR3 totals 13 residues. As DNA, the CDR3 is TGCGCCAGCAGCTTGGCCATGGGGAGTGAGCAGTTCTTC. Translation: CASSLAMGSEQFF.

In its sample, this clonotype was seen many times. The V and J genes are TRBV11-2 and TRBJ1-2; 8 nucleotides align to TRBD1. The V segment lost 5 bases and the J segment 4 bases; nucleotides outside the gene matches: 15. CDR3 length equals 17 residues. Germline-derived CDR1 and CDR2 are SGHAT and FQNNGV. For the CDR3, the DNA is TGTGCCAGCAGCCCGTGGGGGGGACAGGACCTAGTCTATGGCTACACCTTC. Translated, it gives CASSPWGGQDLVYGYTF.

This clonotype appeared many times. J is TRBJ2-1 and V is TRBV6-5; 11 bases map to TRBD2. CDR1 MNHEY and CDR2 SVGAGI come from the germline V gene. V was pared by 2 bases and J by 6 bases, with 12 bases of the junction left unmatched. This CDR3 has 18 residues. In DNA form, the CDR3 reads TGTGCCAGCAGTTACCTTAGTGGCGGCCTAGCGGGAGGCAATGAGCAGTTCTTC. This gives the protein CASSYLSGGLAGGNEQFF.

The chain's CDR3 is CAWTVNSYEQYF. Here the CDR3 DNA reads TGTGCCTGGACCGTAAACAGCTACGAGCAGTACTTC. This rearrangement joins TRBV30 to TRBJ2-7; no clear D. The CDR3 loop spans 12 amino acids. Germline V gene sequence: CDR1 GTSNPN, CDR2 SVGIG (reference sequence). V was cut by 4 bases and J by 3 bases, with 10 bases left in between.

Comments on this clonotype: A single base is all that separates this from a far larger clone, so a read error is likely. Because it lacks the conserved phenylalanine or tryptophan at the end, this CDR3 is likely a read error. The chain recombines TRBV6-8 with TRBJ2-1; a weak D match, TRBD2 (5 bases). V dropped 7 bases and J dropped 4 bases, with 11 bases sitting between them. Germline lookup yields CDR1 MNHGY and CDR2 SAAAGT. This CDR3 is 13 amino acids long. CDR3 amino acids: CASMDSPYNEQFL. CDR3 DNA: TGTGCCAGCATGGACTCCCCTTACAATGAGCAGTTCCTC.

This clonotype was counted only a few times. CDR3 in amino acids: CASRKGTSGRGHGDTQYF. For the CDR3, the DNA is TGTGCCAGCAGGAAGGGGACTAGCGGGAGAGGGCACGGAGATACGCAGTATTTT. The chain uses TRBV6-1 and TRBJ2-3; 14 bases are shared with TRBD2. Trimming took 6 bases from V and 5 from J; bases not matched to a gene: 13. The germline V gene encodes CDR1 MNHNS and CDR2 SASEGT. The CDR3 spans 18 residues.

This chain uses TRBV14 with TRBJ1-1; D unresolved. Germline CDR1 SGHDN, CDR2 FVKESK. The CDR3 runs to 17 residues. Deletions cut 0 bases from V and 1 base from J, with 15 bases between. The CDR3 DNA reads TGTGCCAGCAGCCAAGAAGAAGGATGGTTCACGAACACTGAAGCTTTCTTT. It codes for CASSQEEGWFTNTEAFF. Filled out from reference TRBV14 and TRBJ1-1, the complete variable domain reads EAGVTQFPSHSVIEKGQTVTLRCDPISGHDNLYWYRRVMGKEIKFLLHFVKESKQDESGMPNNRFLAERTGGTYSTLKVQPAELEDSGVYFCASSQEEGWFTNTEAFFGQGTRLTVV.

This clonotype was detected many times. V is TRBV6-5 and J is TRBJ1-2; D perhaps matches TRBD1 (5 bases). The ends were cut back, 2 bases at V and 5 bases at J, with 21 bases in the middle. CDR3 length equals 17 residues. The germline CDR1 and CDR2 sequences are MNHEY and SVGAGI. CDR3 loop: CASSYIGLGISGYGYTF. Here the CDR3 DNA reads TGTGCCAGCAGTTACATCGGATTGGGGATATCAGGGTATGGCTACACCTTC.

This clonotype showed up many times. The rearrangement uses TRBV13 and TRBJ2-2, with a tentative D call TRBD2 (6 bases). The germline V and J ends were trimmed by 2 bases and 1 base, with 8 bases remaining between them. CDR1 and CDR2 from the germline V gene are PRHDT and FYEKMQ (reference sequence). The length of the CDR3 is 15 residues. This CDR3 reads CASSLRGMNTGELFF. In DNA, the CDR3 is TGTGCCAGCAGCTTACGGGGGATGAACACCGGGGAGCTGTTTTTT.

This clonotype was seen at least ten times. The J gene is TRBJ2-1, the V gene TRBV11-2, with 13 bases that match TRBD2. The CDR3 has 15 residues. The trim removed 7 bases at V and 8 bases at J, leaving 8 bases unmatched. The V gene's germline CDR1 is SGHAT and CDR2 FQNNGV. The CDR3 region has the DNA TGTGCCAGCACCGAAACCGGACTAGCGGGAGATGAGCAGTTCTTC. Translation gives CASTETGLAGDEQFF.

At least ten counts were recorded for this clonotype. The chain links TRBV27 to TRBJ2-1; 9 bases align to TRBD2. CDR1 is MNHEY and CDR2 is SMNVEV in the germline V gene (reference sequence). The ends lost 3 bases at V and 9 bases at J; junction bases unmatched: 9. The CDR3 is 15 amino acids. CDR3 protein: CASSFSPSGNAEQFF. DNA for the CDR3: TGTGCCAGCAGTTTCTCCCCTAGCGGGAATGCTGAGCAGTTCTTC.

CDR3 protein: CSASAGEGEKLFF. The CDR3 region has the DNA TGCAGTGCTAGTGCTGGGGAGGGTGAAAAACTGTTTTTT. The gene calls are TRBV20-1 and TRBJ1-4, with no clear D. Trimming removed 3 bases at V and 7 bases at J, with 12 bases between. The length of the CDR3 is 13 residues. Germline V gene data show CDR1 as DFQATT and CDR2 as SNEGSKA (reference sequence).

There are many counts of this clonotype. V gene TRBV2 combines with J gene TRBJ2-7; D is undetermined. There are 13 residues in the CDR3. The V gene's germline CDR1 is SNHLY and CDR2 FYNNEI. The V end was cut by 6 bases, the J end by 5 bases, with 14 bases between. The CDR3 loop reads CASRREVGDEQYF. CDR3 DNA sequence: TGTGCCAGCAGACGAGAGGTTGGCGACGAGCAGTACTTC.

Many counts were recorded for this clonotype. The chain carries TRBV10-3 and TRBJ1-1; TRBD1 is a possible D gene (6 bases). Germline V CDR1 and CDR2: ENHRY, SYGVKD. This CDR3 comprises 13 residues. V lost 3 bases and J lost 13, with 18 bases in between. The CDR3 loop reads CAISDPGDTRDFF. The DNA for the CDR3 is TGTGCCATCAGTGACCCCGGGGACACCCGAGATTTCTTT.

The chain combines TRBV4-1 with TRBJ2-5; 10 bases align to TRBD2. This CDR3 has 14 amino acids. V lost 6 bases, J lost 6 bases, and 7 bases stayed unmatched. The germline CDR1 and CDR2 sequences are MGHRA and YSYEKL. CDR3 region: CASSLAGVLKTQYF. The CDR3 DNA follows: TGCGCCAGCAGTCTAGCGGGAGTATTGAAGACCCAGTACTTC.

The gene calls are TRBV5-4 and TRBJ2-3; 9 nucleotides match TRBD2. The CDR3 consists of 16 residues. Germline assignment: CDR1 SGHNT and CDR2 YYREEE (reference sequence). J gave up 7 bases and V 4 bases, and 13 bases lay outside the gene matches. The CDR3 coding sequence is TGTGCCAGCAGCCCTGGGGGTAGCGGGAGAGCAAATACGCAGTATTTT. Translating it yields CASSPGGSGRANTQYF.

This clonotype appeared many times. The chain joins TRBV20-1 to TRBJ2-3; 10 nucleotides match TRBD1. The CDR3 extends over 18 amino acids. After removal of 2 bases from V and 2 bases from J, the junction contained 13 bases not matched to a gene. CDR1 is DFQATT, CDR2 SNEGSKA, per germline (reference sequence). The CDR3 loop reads CSARSYGGTGANTDTQYF. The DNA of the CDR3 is TGCAGTGCTAGATCCTACGGTGGGACAGGGGCCAACACAGATACGCAGTATTTT.

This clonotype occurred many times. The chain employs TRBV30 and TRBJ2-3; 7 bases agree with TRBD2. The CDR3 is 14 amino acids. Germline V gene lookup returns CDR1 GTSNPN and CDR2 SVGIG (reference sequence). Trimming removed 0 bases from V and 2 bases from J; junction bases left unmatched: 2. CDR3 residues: CAWSVAGVTDTQYF. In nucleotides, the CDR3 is TGTGCCTGGAGTGTTGCGGGAGTCACAGATACGCAGTATTTT. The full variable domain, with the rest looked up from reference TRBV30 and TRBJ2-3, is SQTIHQWPATLVQPVGSPLSLECTVEGTSNPNLYWYRQAAGRGLQLLFYSVGIGQISSEVPQNLSASRPQDRQFILSSKKLLLSDSGFYLCAWSVAGVTDTQYFGPGTRLTVL.